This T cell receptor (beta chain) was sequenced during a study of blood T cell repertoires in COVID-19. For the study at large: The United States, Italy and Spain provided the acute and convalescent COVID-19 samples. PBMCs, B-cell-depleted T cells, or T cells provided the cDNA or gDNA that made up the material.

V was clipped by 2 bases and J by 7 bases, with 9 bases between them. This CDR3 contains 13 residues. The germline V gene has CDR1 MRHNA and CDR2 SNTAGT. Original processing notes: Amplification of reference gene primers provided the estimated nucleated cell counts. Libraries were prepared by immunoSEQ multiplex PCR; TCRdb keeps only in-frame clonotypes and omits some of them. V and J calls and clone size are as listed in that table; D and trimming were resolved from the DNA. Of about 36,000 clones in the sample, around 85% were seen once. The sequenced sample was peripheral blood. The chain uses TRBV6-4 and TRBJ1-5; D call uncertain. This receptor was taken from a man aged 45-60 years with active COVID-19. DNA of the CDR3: TGTGCCAGCAGTGACCAGGCGGGGCAGCCCCAGCATTTT. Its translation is CASSDQAGQPQHF.